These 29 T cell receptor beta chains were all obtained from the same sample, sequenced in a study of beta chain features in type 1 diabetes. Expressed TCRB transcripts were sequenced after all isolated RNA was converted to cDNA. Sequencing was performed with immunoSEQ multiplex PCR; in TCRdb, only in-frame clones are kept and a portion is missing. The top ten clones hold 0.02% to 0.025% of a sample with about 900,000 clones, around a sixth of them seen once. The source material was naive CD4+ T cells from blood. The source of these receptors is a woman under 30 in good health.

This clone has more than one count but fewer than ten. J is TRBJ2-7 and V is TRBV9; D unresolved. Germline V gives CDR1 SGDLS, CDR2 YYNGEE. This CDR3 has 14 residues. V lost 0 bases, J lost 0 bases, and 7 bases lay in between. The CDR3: CASSVDPLSYEQYF. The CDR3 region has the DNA TGTGCCAGCAGCGTAGATCCCCTCTCCTACGAGCAGTACTTC.

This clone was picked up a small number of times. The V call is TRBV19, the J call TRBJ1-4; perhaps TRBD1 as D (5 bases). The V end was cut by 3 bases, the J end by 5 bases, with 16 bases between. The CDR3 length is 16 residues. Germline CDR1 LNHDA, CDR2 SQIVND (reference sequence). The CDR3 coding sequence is TGTGCCAGTAGTATCGGGGCATCCTTCCAAAATGAAAAACTGTTTTTT. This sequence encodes CASSIGASFQNEKLFF.

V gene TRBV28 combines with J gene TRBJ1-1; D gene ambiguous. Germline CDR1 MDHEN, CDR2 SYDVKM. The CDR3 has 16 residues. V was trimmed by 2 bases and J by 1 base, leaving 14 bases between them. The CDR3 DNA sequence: TGTGCCAGCAGTTTACAGTTTATTCTCACGAACACTGAAGCTTTCTTT. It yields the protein CASSLQFILTNTEAFF.

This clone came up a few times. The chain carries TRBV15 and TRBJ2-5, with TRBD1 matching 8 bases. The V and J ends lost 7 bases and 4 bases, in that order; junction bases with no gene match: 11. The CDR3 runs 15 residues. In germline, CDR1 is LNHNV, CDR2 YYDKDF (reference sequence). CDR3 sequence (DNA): TGTGCCACCAACCCCGGGGACAGGCTGCTAGAGACCCAGTACTTC. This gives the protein CATNPGDRLLETQYF.

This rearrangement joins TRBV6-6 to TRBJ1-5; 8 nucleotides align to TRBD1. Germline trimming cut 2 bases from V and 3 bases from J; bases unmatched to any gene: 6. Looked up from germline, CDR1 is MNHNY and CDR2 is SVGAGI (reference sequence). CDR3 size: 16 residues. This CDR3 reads CASSYPQTGVNQPQHF. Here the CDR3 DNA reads TGTGCCAGCAGTTACCCTCAGACAGGGGTCAATCAGCCCCAGCATTTT.

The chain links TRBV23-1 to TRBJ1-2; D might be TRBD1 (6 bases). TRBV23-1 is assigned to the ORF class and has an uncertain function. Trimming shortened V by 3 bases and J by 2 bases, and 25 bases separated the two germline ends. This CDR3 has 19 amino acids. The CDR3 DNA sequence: TGCGCCAGCAGTCAGTCGTCCCAGGGCACAGGGCTGGGAAACTATGGCTACACCTTC. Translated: CASSQSSQGTGLGNYGYTF.

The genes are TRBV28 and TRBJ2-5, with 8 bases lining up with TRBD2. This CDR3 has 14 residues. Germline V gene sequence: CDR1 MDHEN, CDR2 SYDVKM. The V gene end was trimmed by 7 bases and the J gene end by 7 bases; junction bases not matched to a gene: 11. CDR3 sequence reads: CASKPGGVIVTQYF. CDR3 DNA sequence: TGTGCCAGCAAGCCGGGAGGGGTGATAGTGACCCAGTACTTC.

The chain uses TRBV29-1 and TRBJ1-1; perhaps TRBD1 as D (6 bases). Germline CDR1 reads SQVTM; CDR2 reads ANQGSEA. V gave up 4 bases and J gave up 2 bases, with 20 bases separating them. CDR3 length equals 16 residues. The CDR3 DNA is TGCAGCGTTGGGGTGACAACCGGGACACGCAACACTGAAGCTTTCTTT. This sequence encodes CSVGVTTGTRNTEAFF.

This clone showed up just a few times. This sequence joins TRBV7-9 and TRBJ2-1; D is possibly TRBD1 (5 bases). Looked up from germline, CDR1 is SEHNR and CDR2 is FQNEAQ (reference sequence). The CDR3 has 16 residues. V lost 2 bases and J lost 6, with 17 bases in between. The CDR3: CASSLTLPLRGNEQFF. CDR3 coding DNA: TGTGCCAGCAGCTTAACGCTGCCCTTAAGGGGCAATGAGCAGTTCTTC.

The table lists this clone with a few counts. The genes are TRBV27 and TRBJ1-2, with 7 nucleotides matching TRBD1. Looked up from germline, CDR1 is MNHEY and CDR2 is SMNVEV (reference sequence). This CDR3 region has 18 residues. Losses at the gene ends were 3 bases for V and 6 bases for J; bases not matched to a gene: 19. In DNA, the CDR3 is TGTGCCAGCAGTTTTAGAATGACAGGGCTCACCAAAGGGGATGGCTACACCTTC. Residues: CASSFRMTGLTKGDGYTF.

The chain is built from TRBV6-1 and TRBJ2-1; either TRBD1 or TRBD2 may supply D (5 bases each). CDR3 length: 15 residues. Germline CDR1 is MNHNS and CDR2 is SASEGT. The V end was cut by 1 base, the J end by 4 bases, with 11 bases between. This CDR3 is CASSEEIWGYNEQFF. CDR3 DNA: TGTGCCAGCAGTGAAGAGATTTGGGGGTACAATGAGCAGTTCTTC.

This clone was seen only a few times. The CDR3 loop reads CASSLQSANIQYF. The CDR3 DNA sequence: TGTGCCAGCAGTTTACAGTCCGCGAACATTCAGTACTTC. V usage is TRBV28 and J usage is TRBJ2-4; D remains ambiguous. The ends were cut back, 2 bases at V and 7 bases at J, with 9 bases in the middle. The germline V gene has CDR1 MDHEN and CDR2 SYDVKM. This CDR3 region has 13 residues.

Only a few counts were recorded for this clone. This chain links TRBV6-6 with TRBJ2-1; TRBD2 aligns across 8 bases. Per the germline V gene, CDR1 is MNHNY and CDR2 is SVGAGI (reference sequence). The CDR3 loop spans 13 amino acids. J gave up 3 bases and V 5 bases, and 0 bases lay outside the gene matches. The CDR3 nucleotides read TGTGCCAGCAGTACTAGCGGCTACAATGAGCAGTTCTTC. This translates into CASSTSGYNEQFF.

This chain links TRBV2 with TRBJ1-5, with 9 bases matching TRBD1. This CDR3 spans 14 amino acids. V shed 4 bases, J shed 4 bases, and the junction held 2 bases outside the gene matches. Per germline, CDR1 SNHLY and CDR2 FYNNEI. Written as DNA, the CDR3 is TGTGCCAGCAGTGCTGGGACAGGGAATCAGCCCCAGCATTTT. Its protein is CASSAGTGNQPQHF.

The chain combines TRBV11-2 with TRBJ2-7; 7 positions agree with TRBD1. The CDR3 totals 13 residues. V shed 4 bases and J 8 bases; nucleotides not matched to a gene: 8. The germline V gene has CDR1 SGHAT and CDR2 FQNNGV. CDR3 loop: CASSSAGGHKQYF. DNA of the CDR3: TGTGCCAGCAGCTCCGCAGGGGGACACAAGCAGTACTTC.

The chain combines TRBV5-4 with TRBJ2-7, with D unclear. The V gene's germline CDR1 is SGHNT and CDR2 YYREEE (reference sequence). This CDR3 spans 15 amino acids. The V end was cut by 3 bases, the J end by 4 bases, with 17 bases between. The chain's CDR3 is CASSSDGLGVYEQYF. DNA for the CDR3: TGTGCCAGCAGCTCGGACGGCCTGGGCGTGTACGAGCAGTACTTC.

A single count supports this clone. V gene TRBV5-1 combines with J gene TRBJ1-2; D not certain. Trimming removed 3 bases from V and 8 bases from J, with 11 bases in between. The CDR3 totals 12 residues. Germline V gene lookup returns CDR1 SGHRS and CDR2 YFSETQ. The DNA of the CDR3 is TGCGCCAGCAGCTCTGCTACCTTCGGCTACACCTTC. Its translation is CASSSATFGYTF. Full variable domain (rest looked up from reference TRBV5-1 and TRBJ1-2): KAGVTQTPRYLIKTRGQQVTLSCSPISGHRSVSWYQQTPGQGLQFLFEYFSETQRNKGNFPGRFSGRQFSNSRSEMNVSTLELGDSALYLCASSSATFGYTFGSGTRLTVV.

The CDR3 reads CAIRGLAGDDYNEQFF. The CDR3 region has the DNA TGTGCCATCAGGGGACTAGCGGGAGACGATTACAATGAGCAGTTCTTC. The rearrangement joins TRBV10-3 to TRBJ2-1; TRBD2 aligns across 14 bases. Germline V gives CDR1 ENHRY, CDR2 SYGVKD. V dropped 6 bases and J dropped 4; count of bases not matched to a gene: 5. The CDR3 loop spans 16 amino acids.

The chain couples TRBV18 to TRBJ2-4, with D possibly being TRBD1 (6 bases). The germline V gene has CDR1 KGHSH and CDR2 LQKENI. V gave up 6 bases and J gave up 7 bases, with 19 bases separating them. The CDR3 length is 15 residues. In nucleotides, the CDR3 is TGTGCCAGCTCGACCGGGCAGGGGCGCGGGAACATTCAGTACTTC. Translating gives CASSTGQGRGNIQYF.

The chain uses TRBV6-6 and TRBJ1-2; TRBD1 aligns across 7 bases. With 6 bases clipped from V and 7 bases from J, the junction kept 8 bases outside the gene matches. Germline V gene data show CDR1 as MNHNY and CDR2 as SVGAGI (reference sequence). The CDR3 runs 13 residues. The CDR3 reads CASSDRVSGGYTF. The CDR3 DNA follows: TGTGCCAGCAGCGACAGGGTTTCGGGTGGCTACACCTTC.

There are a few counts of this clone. The CDR3 loop reads CASSRGARTLSYEQYF. CDR3 coding DNA: TGTGCCAGCAGTCGAGGGGCGCGAACCCTCTCCTACGAGCAGTACTTC. The chain recombines TRBV27 with TRBJ2-7, with D possibly being TRBD1 or TRBD2 (5 bases each). The germline V and J ends were trimmed by 5 bases and 0 bases, with 17 bases remaining between them. The CDR3 spans 16 residues. Germline V lookup: CDR1 MNHEY, CDR2 SMNVEV (reference sequence).

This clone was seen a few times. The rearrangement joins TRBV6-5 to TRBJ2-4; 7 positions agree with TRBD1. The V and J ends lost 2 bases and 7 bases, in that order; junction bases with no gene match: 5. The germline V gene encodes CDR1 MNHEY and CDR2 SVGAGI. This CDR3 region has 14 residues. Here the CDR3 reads CASSYRTGENIQYF. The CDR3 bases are TGTGCCAGCAGTTACCGAACAGGGGAGAACATTCAGTACTTC.

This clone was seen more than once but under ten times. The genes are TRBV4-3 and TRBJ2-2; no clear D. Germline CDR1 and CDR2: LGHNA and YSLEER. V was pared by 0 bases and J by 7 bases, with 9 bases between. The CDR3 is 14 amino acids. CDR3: CASSQERPHGELFF. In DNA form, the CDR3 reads TGCGCCAGCAGCCAAGAGAGACCCCACGGGGAGCTGTTTTTT.

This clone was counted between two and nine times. The chain's CDR3 is CASRLRTGNGANVLTF. Here the CDR3 DNA reads TGTGCCAGCAGATTACGGACAGGGAACGGGGCCAACGTCCTGACTTTC. J is TRBJ2-6 and V is TRBV6-6, with 8 positions matching TRBD1. CDR3 length: 16 residues. In germline, CDR1 is MNHNY, CDR2 SVGAGI (reference sequence). V lost 6 bases to trimming and J lost 4 bases; unmatched junction nucleotides: 8.

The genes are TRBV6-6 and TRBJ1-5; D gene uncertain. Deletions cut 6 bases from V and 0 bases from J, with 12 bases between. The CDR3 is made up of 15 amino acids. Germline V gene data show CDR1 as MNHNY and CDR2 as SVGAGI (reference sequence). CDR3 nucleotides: TGTGCCAGCAGAATTACTTCTTATAGCAATCAGCCCCAGCATTTT. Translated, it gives CASRITSYSNQPQHF.

The CDR3 nucleotides are TGTGCCAGCAGCTTAGGAGGCCCCCCCTACAATGAGCAGTTCTTC. This translates into CASSLGGPPYNEQFF. The J gene is TRBJ2-1, the V gene TRBV7-3; tentatively, D is TRBD2 (5 bases). Trimming shortened V by 2 bases and J by 2 bases, and 10 bases separated the two germline ends. Germline V CDR1 and CDR2: SGHTA, FQGTGA. The CDR3 sequence is 15 residues long.

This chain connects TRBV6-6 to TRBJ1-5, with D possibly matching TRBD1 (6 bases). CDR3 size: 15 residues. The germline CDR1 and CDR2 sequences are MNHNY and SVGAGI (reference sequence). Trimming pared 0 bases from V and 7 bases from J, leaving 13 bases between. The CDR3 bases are TGTGCCAGCAGTTACTCGTCGGGGGCAAGGCAGCCCCAGCATTTT. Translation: CASSYSSGARQPQHF.

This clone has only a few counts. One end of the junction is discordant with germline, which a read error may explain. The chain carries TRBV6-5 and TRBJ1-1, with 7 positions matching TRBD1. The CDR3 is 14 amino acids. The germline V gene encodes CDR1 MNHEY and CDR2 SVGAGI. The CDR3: CAISGKGADTEAFF. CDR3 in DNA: TGTGCCATCAGTGGTAAGGGGGCGGACACTGAAGCTTTCTTT.

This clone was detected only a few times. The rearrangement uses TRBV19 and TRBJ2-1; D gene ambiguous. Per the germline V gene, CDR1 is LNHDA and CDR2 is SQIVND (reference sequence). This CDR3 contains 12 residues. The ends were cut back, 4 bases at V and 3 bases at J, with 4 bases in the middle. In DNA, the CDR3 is TGTGCCAGTAGTACCCTCTACAATGAGCAGTTCTTC. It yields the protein CASSTLYNEQFF. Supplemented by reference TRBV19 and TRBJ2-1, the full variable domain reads DGGITQSPKYLFRKEGQNVTLSCEQNLNHDAMYWYRQDPGQGLRLIYYSQIVNDFQKGDIAEGYSVSREKKESFPLTVTSAQKNPTAFYLCASSTLYNEQFFGPGTRLTVL.